Following are 17 T cell receptor beta chains from one sample sequenced in a study of T-cell memory formation after mild COVID-19. Using its own MiXCR run on the 5' RACE reads, TCRdb lists one record per CDR3 protein. Here the sample spans around 340,000 distinct CDR3 sequences, more than 15% being singletons. Sequenced input: PBMCs or a T cell subset sorted from them (not recorded which). The receptor source for this set is a man aged 18 to 30 who had mild COVID-19 (a few samples of this study predate the infection). Cell type and time point are not known.

As for this clonotype: An end of the junction does not agree with germline; a read error may underlie this. The chain couples TRBV7-7 to TRBJ2-1; D perhaps matches TRBD2 (6 bases). Germline lookup yields CDR1 SSHAT and CDR2 FNYEAQ (reference sequence). The CDR3 contains 12 residues. The CDR3 reads CASSPPGGPQFF. For the CDR3, the DNA is TGTGCTAGCAGCCCCCCCGGGGGACCACAGTTCTTC.

This clonotype showed up just a few times. This CDR3 reads CASSSATNEQYF. The CDR3 coding sequence is TGTGCCAGCAGTTCCGCGACGAACGAGCAGTACTTC. The chain is built from TRBV6-6 and TRBJ2-7; no firm D call. The CDR3 extends over 12 amino acids. Germline assignment: CDR1 MNHNY and CDR2 SVGAGI (reference sequence). V gave up 4 bases and J gave up 5 bases, with 9 bases separating them.

This clonotype was counted between two and nine times. The rearrangement joins TRBV12-5 to TRBJ1-2, with 8 bases that match TRBD1. Germline assignment: CDR1 LGHNT and CDR2 FRNRAP. The CDR3 loop spans 16 amino acids. The V segment lost 0 bases and the J segment 6 bases; nucleotides outside the gene matches: 9. This CDR3 is CASGLVLAGGQDGYTF. CDR3 nucleotides: TGTGCTAGTGGTTTGGTACTGGCAGGGGGCCAGGATGGCTACACCTTC.

Only one count was recorded for this clonotype. CDR3 DNA sequence: TGTGCCAGCAGCTCTTGGACAGCAAATAATTCACCCCTCCACTTT. Translating it yields CASSSWTANNSPLHF. The rearrangement links TRBV7-2 to TRBJ1-6; D may be TRBD1 (6 bases). CDR3 length: 15 residues. Between the trimmed V and J ends, which lost 4 bases and 5 bases, there was a span of 12 bases. Germline-derived CDR1 and CDR2 are SGHTA and FQGNSA.

This clonotype was seen more than once but under ten times. This chain connects TRBV4-1 to TRBJ1-2, with a weak D call TRBD1 (5 bases). This CDR3 region has 15 residues. The germline V gene encodes CDR1 MGHRA and CDR2 YSYEKL. V was pared by 2 bases and J by 4 bases, with 14 bases between. The CDR3 spells CASSQPGGVAYGYTF. The CDR3 DNA reads as TGCGCCAGCAGCCAACCCGGGGGGGTGGCCTATGGCTACACCTTC.

This clonotype was found many times. The J gene is TRBJ1-6, the V gene TRBV18, with no clear D. The CDR3 covers 14 residues. Trimming left V 6 bases short and J 8 bases short, with 14 bases between. Germline V CDR1 and CDR2: KGHSH, LQKENI. In DNA, the CDR3 is TGTGCCAGCTCCGAAGGCGGAGTCGATTCACCCCTCCACTTT. This sequence encodes CASSEGGVDSPLHF.

This clonotype was observed at least ten times. The chain uses TRBV7-9 and TRBJ1-5; 8 bases match TRBD1. The V gene's germline CDR1 is SEHNR and CDR2 FQNEAQ (reference sequence). There are 14 residues in the CDR3. After removal of 8 bases from V and 7 bases from J, the junction contained 10 bases not matched to a gene. DNA of the CDR3: TGTGCCAGCTCCCTAGGACAGGGCGGACAGCCCCAGCATTTT. Translating gives CASSLGQGGQPQHF.

The chain has TRBV5-1 and TRBJ1-1; possibly TRBD1 for D (5 bases). The CDR3 is made up of 16 amino acids. V was shortened by 0 bases and J by 4 bases, with 16 bases between the two germline ends. CDR1 SGHRS and CDR2 YFSETQ come from the germline V gene. The CDR3, as DNA: TGCGCCAGCAGCTTGGGGCAGGCGTTGGGGGGCACTGAAGCTTTCTTT. It encodes CASSLGQALGGTEAFF. Full variable domain (remainder filled in from reference TRBV5-1 and TRBJ1-1): KAGVTQTPRYLIKTRGQQVTLSCSPISGHRSVSWYQQTPGQGLQFLFEYFSETQRNKGNFPGRFSGRQFSNSRSEMNVSTLELGDSALYLCASSLGQALGGTEAFFGQGTRLTVV.

V usage is TRBV6-6 and J usage is TRBJ1-1; a weak D match, TRBD1 (6 bases). This CDR3 contains 14 residues. Trimming cost V 2 bases and J 7 bases, with 14 bases left between them. Germline loops: CDR1 MNHNY, CDR2 SVGAGI (reference sequence). The CDR3 loop reads CASSYRGDINEAFF. CDR3 in DNA: TGTGCCAGCAGTTACAGGGGGGACATTAATGAAGCTTTCTTT.

This clonotype came up many times. This sequence joins TRBV7-2 and TRBJ2-2; D not certain. The V end was cut by 2 bases, the J end by 4 bases, with 8 bases between. Germline CDR1 reads SGHTA; CDR2 reads FQGNSA. The CDR3 spans 14 residues. In DNA form, the CDR3 reads TGTGCCAGCAGCTTAAATCTCGGCACCGGGGAGCTGTTTTTT. It is translated as CASSLNLGTGELFF.

Only a few counts were recorded for this clonotype. The chain recombines TRBV18 with TRBJ2-3; D uncertain. This CDR3 is 15 amino acids long. V was clipped by 2 bases and J by 1 base, with 10 bases between them. Germline V CDR1 and CDR2: KGHSH, LQKENI. The CDR3 is CASSPGIERTDTQYF. The CDR3, as DNA: TGTGCCAGCTCACCAGGCATTGAACGCACAGATACGCAGTATTTT.

The chain has TRBV3-1 and TRBJ1-2; D perhaps matches TRBD1 (6 bases). Between the trimmed V and J ends, which lost 4 bases and 2 bases, there was a span of 11 bases. Germline V CDR1 and CDR2: LGHDT, YNNKEL (reference sequence). The length of the CDR3 is 14 residues. The CDR3 sequence is CASSLKDSNYGYTF. CDR3 coding DNA: TGTGCCAGCAGCCTGAAGGACAGCAACTATGGCTACACCTTC.

This clonotype was detected a few times. V usage is TRBV18 and J usage is TRBJ2-5; D might be TRBD1 or TRBD2, each matching 5 bases. This CDR3 is built from 15 residues. The germline V and J ends were trimmed by 1 base and 9 bases, with 18 bases remaining between them. CDR1 is KGHSH, CDR2 LQKENI, per germline. The CDR3 is CASSPLPDGGRAQYF. For the CDR3, the DNA is TGTGCCAGCTCACCACTCCCGGACGGAGGCAGGGCCCAGTACTTC.

This clonotype was counted ten times or more. V and J are TRBV20-1 and TRBJ2-2; D not resolved. This CDR3 contains 13 residues. V was trimmed by 5 bases and J by 6 bases, leaving 13 bases between them. Looked up from germline, CDR1 is DFQATT and CDR2 is SNEGSKA (reference sequence). In DNA form, the CDR3 reads TGCAGTGCTCCCCTTCCGTTGGCCGGGGAGCTGTTTTTT. It is translated as CSAPLPLAGELFF.

There are a few counts of this clonotype. The chain uses TRBV20-1 and TRBJ1-5, with 7 bases fitting TRBD1. Germline loops: CDR1 DFQATT, CDR2 SNEGSKA (reference sequence). Losses at the gene ends were 7 bases for V and 2 bases for J; bases not matched to a gene: 5. The CDR3 sequence is 13 residues long. This CDR3 reads CSVPTGGNQPQHF. The CDR3 region has the DNA TGCAGTGTTCCTACAGGGGGCAATCAGCCCCAGCATTTT.

This clonotype has just a few counts. This chain uses TRBV6-6 with TRBJ2-2; D remains ambiguous. V shed 7 bases and J shed 7 bases, with 16 bases lying between them. This CDR3 is built from 14 residues. The germline CDR1 and CDR2 sequences are MNHNY and SVGAGI (reference sequence). The CDR3 loop is CASTPSQANGELFF. The CDR3, as DNA: TGTGCCAGCACCCCTAGTCAGGCAAACGGGGAGCTGTTTTTT.

This chain uses TRBV4-1 with TRBJ1-2; D unresolved. Germline V gene sequence: CDR1 MGHRA, CDR2 YSYEKL. The CDR3 runs to 12 residues. Deletions cut 0 bases from V and 12 bases from J, with 11 bases between. CDR3 sequence: CASSQETSIHTF. For the CDR3, the DNA is TGCGCCAGCAGCCAAGAAACAAGTATCCACACCTTC.